A single sample is the source of the 11 T cell receptor beta chains below, sequenced in a study of blood T cells in healthy people across ages (dated by TCRdb to the mid-2010s). The library was prepared using 5' RACE. The sequencer listed for this sample is Illumina HiSeq 2500. A second 7 to 11 cycle PCR used a sample-barcoded 5' primer and a J-beta primer mix. TCRdb reprocessed the public reads (quality trimming at Q25 with fastp, clone calling with MiXCR) and kept in-frame beta chains. Every CDR3 protein is listed once, alongside the most common genes and DNA of its rows. The sample has fewer than 1,000,000 distinct CDR3 sequences on record, around two fifths of them singletons. The top ten clonotypes cover about 21% of the sample. Sample: blood. Source of these receptors: a man aged 55 to 70 in good health.

The genes are TRBV5-6 and TRBJ2-7, with 10 positions matching TRBD1. After removal of 2 bases from V and 4 bases from J, the junction contained 3 bases not matched to a gene. The CDR3 sequence is 14 residues long. Germline loops: CDR1 SGHDT, CDR2 YYEEEE. The CDR3 region has the DNA TGTGCCAGCAGCTTCGGGACAGGGGTGTACGAGCAGTACTTC. It is translated as CASSFGTGVYEQYF.

The rearrangement uses TRBV7-6 and TRBJ1-1; 12 bases map to TRBD1. CDR3 length: 15 amino acids. The junction had 6 bases not matched to a gene; V was cut back by 5 bases and J by 5 bases. Germline CDR1 and CDR2: SGHVS and FNYEAQ. The CDR3 DNA reads as TGTGCCAGCAGCCTAGGGACAGGGGGCGTTACTGAAGCTTTCTTT. Translated: CASSLGTGGVTEAFF.

The sample holds a few counts of this clonotype. J is TRBJ2-5 and V is TRBV20-1; possible D gene TRBD2, 5 bases. The CDR3 consists of 15 residues. Germline assignment: CDR1 DFQATT and CDR2 SNEGSKA (reference sequence). Trimming pared 0 bases from V and 4 bases from J, leaving 15 bases between. The CDR3, as DNA: TGCAGTGCTAGAGATATTGCGGAGGCGGGAGAGACCCAGTACTTC. Protein sequence: CSARDIAEAGETQYF.

This rearrangement joins TRBV28 to TRBJ2-5; D perhaps matches TRBD1 (7 bases). The assigned J gene may be wrong: the sequence end matches TRBJ2-7 better. In germline, CDR1 is MDHEN, CDR2 SYDVKM. This CDR3 contains 15 residues. The CDR3 loop reads CASSSRDSPAYEQYF. CDR3 nucleotides: TGTGCCAGCAGTTCGCGGGACAGCCCAGCCTACGAGCAGTACTTC.

This clonotype was observed a single time. The genes are TRBV7-4 and TRBJ1-5; D gene ambiguous. Germline CDR1 SGHVT, CDR2 SQSDAQ. The V and J ends lost 5 bases and 15 bases respectively, with 23 bases between them. The CDR3 length is 14 residues. CDR3 in DNA: TGTGCCAGCAGCATGCTCGCGAGTCCCGATGAGTTGCATTTT. Translation: CASSMLASPDELHF.

The gene calls are TRBV7-9 and TRBJ2-3, with 8 bases identical to TRBD1. The V gene's germline CDR1 is SEHNR and CDR2 FQNEAQ (reference sequence). This CDR3 contains 15 residues. V gave up 6 bases and J gave up 1 base; unmatched junction bases: 6. CDR3 sequence reads: CASSRPDRGTDTQYF. The CDR3 coding sequence is TGTGCCAGCAGTCGACCGGACAGGGGCACAGATACGCAGTATTTT.

The chain recombines TRBV5-1 with TRBJ2-5, with no clear D. Germline CDR1 is SGHRS and CDR2 is YFSETQ. The CDR3 is made up of 14 amino acids. Trimming stripped 4 bases from V and 9 bases from J, with 19 bases between. The DNA of the CDR3 is TGCGCCAGCAGCGGCAGTGACATGCGAATGGCCCAGTACTTC. This codes for CASSGSDMRMAQYF.

The chain is built from TRBV5-1 and TRBJ1-2; D is unresolved. Germline values: CDR1 SGHRS, CDR2 YFSETQ. Trimming shortened V by 0 bases and J by 7 bases, and 13 bases separated the two germline ends. The CDR3 is 14 amino acids. CDR3: CASSLGEEPGGYTF. The CDR3 nucleotides are TGCGCCAGCAGCTTGGGAGAGGAGCCGGGTGGCTACACCTTC. Together with reference TRBV5-1 and TRBJ1-2, the CDR3 gives the full variable domain: KAGVTQTPRYLIKTRGQQVTLSCSPISGHRSVSWYQQTPGQGLQFLFEYFSETQRNKGNFPGRFSGRQFSNSRSEMNVSTLELGDSALYLCASSLGEEPGGYTFGSGTRLTVV.

The V gene is TRBV4-1, the J gene TRBJ1-1; D is ambiguous. CDR3 length: 13 residues. CDR1 is MGHRA and CDR2 is YSYEKL in the germline V gene. Trimming removed 3 bases at V and 1 base at J, with 6 bases between. CDR3 loop: CASSHTQNTEAFF. The DNA of the CDR3 is TGCGCCAGCAGCCACACACAGAACACTGAAGCTTTCTTT.

The rearrangement uses TRBV6-1 and TRBJ2-5, with TRBD2 matching over 11 bases. The V and J ends lost 5 bases and 1 base, in that order; junction bases with no gene match: 6. Germline V gene sequence: CDR1 MNHNS, CDR2 SASEGT. The CDR3 totals 16 residues. CDR3 in amino acids: CASSPWLAGGQETQYF. The CDR3 region has the DNA TGTGCCAGCAGTCCTTGGCTAGCGGGGGGCCAAGAGACCCAGTACTTC.

This clonotype was detected only a few times. V gene TRBV5-1 combines with J gene TRBJ2-5; D gene uncertain. CDR1 is SGHRS and CDR2 is YFSETQ in the germline V gene. The V end lost 3 bases, the J end lost 2 bases, and 8 bases lay between the germline ends. The CDR3 runs 13 residues. The CDR3 reads CASSSSSQETQYF. CDR3 in DNA: TGCGCCAGCAGCTCATCAAGTCAAGAGACCCAGTACTTC.